The 12 T cell receptor beta chains presented below share a single source sample, sequenced in a study of CD8 T cells in Susac syndrome. Random hexamers primed reverse transcription of about 0.45 to 1 ug RNA. MiXCR was run by TCRdb on the immunoSEQ multiplex PCR reads, yielding one entry per CDR3 protein. In the table there are about 240,000 distinct CDR3 sequences, 90% to 97% of which are singletons. The sample was CD4+ T cells from PBMCs. Source of these receptors: a human donor with Susac syndrome.

The chain couples TRBV29-1 to TRBJ2-7; weak D call: TRBD1 (6 bases). Per germline, CDR1 SQVTM and CDR2 ANQGSEA. CDR3 length: 12 residues. V was pared by 7 bases and J by 1 base, with 11 bases between. CDR3 region: CSGSTGSYEQYF. The CDR3 nucleotides are TGCAGCGGATCGACAGGTTCCTACGAGCAGTACTTC.

The CDR3 nucleotides read TGTGCCACTTCCCAGGGGGCTAAGGACGAGCAGTACTTC. It is translated as CATSQGAKDEQYF. This rearrangement joins TRBV12-3 or TRBV12-4 to TRBJ2-7; 8 bases match TRBD1. The J segment lost 5 bases and the V segment lost 10 bases, leaving 10 bases of the junction unmatched. The CDR3 contains 13 residues.

The chain's CDR3 is CASRAGGGYGYTF. For the CDR3, the DNA is TGTGCCAGCAGAGCAGGGGGAGGCTATGGCTACACCTTC. The chain couples TRBV6-1 to TRBJ1-2, with 7 bases fitting TRBD1. In germline, CDR1 is MNHNS, CDR2 SASEGT. The CDR3 contains 13 residues. V lost 6 bases and J lost 4; bases outside the gene matches: 5.

This chain links TRBV6-6 with TRBJ1-4; a possible D gene is TRBD1 (6 bases). The CDR3 is made up of 15 amino acids. Germline V gene lookup returns CDR1 MNHNY and CDR2 SVGAGI (reference sequence). The V end was cut by 5 bases, the J end by 10 bases, with 20 bases between. As DNA, the CDR3 is TGTGCCAGCAGTACCGAGACAGGATACTCGGGAAAACTGTTTTTT. This translates into CASSTETGYSGKLFF.

The chain has TRBV7-2 and TRBJ2-5, with TRBD2 identical over 7 bases. The CDR3 extends over 15 amino acids. Germline trimming cut 1 base from V and 4 bases from J; bases unmatched to any gene: 6. Germline CDR1 is SGHTA and CDR2 is FQGNSA. The CDR3 region is CASSLVTGGGETQYF. The CDR3 bases are TGTGCCAGCAGCTTAGTGACTGGGGGGGGAGAGACCCAGTACTTC.

The rearrangement links TRBV5-1 to TRBJ1-5; D remains unclear. The CDR3 sequence is 13 residues long. Germline loops: CDR1 SGHRS, CDR2 YFSETQ. V was clipped by 0 bases and J by 9 bases, with 10 bases between them. CDR3 loop: CASSLDTGGPQHF. The CDR3 DNA follows: TGCGCCAGCAGCTTGGACACCGGTGGGCCCCAGCATTTT.

The gene calls are TRBV2 and TRBJ1-2; D remains ambiguous. Germline V gene lookup returns CDR1 SNHLY and CDR2 FYNNEI. Trimming removed 3 bases at V and 2 bases at J, with 7 bases between. The CDR3 has 13 amino acids. CDR3 region: CASSDTGNYGYTF. CDR3 in DNA: TGTGCCAGCAGTGATACCGGGAACTATGGCTACACCTTC. Based on the CDR3 plus reference TRBV2 and TRBJ1-2, the full variable domain is EPEVTQTPSHQVTQMGQEVILRCVPISNHLYFYWYRQILGQKVEFLVSFYNNEISEKSEIFDDQFSVERPDGSNFTLKIRSTKLEDSAMYFCASSDTGNYGYTFGSGTRLTVV.

The chain is built from TRBV9 and TRBJ2-6; tentative D call: TRBD1 (5 bases). This CDR3 has 17 residues. Germline V gene sequence: CDR1 SGDLS, CDR2 YYNGEE. V gave up 0 bases and J gave up 0 bases, with 10 bases separating them. The CDR3 DNA follows: TGTGCCAGCAGCGTAGTGGGTGGGGCCTCTGGGGCCAACGTCCTGACTTTC. This codes for CASSVVGGASGANVLTF.

The chain employs TRBV5-4 and TRBJ2-2; D gene ambiguous. CDR1 SGHNT and CDR2 YYREEE come from the germline V gene (reference sequence). The CDR3 loop spans 15 amino acids. V was clipped by 1 base and J by 4 bases, with 11 bases between them. Written as DNA, the CDR3 is TGTGCCAGCAGCTTGAAGGTCGCTGGCACCGGGGAGCTGTTTTTT. This codes for CASSLKVAGTGELFF.

The V and J genes are TRBV4-2 and TRBJ2-6; D is perhaps TRBD1 (6 bases). Germline loops: CDR1 LGHNA, CDR2 YNFKEQ. Trimming stripped 1 base from V and 0 bases from J, with 10 bases between. This CDR3 region has 17 residues. This CDR3 is CASSQAQGVSGANVLTF. In DNA, the CDR3 is TGTGCCAGCAGCCAAGCACAGGGAGTCTCTGGGGCCAACGTCCTGACTTTC.

The V and J genes are TRBV18 and TRBJ1-2; D gene unclear. With 2 bases removed from V and 2 bases from J, the gap between germline ends came to 9 bases. Germline-derived CDR1 and CDR2 are KGHSH and LQKENI. This CDR3 is built from 14 residues. CDR3 coding DNA: TGTGCCAGCTCACCAAATGCTTGGAACTATGGCTACACCTTC. Amino acids: CASSPNAWNYGYTF.

The rearrangement joins TRBV13 to TRBJ2-1; D not certain. V shed 5 bases and J shed 6 bases, with 11 bases lying between them. The CDR3 is 13 amino acids. Germline lookup yields CDR1 PRHDT and CDR2 FYEKMQ (reference sequence). In DNA, the CDR3 is TGTGCCAGCAGCCCCCGCGCCCCCAATGAGCAGTTCTTC. This codes for CASSPRAPNEQFF.